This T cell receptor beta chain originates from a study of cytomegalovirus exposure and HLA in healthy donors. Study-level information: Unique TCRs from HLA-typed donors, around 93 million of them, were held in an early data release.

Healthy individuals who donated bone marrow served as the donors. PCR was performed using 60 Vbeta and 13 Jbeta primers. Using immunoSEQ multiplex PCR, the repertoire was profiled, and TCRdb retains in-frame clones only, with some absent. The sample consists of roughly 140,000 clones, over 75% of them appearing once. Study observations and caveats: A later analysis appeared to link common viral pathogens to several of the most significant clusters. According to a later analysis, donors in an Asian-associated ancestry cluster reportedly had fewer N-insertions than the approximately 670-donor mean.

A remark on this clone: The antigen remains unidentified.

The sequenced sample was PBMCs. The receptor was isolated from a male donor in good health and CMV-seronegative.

The CDR3 DNA reads as TGTGCCAGCAGCCGAGGACAGGGCGTCGAGAAGCCCCAGCATTTT. Protein: CASSRGQGVEKPQHF. V is TRBV7-9 and J is TRBJ1-5; 8 bases agree with TRBD1. The CDR3 contains 15 residues. Per the germline V gene, CDR1 is SEHNR and CDR2 is FQNEAQ (reference sequence). The junction had 11 bases not matched to a gene; V was cut back by 5 bases and J by 8 bases.